These T cell receptor beta chains were read from a single sample in a study of blood T cell repertoires in COVID-19. TCRdb's table, derived via immunoSEQ multiplex PCR, lists solely in-frame clones and lacks some. The sample consists of over 150,000 clones, 84% of them appearing once. The source material was PBMCs or T cells enriched from blood (not recorded which). These receptors all come from a middle-aged man who had recovered from COVID-19. CDR3s include the opening cysteine and the closing phenylalanine or tryptophan. The order of the fields is V gene, J gene, D gene, clone size, CDR3 DNA, CDR3 protein. D genes are given only for firm matches. Not every row has a clone size; where given, it reads once, few, many or a size class.

V gene: TRBV7-2
J gene: TRBJ1-2
D gene: -
clone size: once
CDR3 DNA: TGTGCCAGCAGCGATTCAAGGGGGTTAAGAGGCTACACCTTC
CDR3 protein: CASSDSRGLRGYTF

V gene: TRBV15
J gene: TRBJ1-5
D gene: -
clone size: -
CDR3 DNA: TGTGCCACCAGCAGGCTACAGGGTCTGGGCAATCAGCCCCAGCATTTT
CDR3 protein: CATSRLQGLGNQPQHF

V gene: TRBV7-9
J gene: TRBJ1-4
D gene: -
clone size: -
CDR3 DNA: TGTGCCAGCAGCTTAGTATCAGGGGCGGCTGGTGAAAAACTGTTTTTT
CDR3 protein: CASSLVSGAAGEKLFF

V gene: TRBV7-8
J gene: TRBJ1-2
D gene: -
clone size: -
CDR3 DNA: TGTGCCAGCAGCTCGGACACCGTGTATGGCTACACCTTC
CDR3 protein: CASSSDTVYGYTF

V gene: TRBV7-2
J gene: TRBJ2-5
D gene: TRBD2
clone size: -
CDR3 DNA: TGTGCCAGCAGCCCTAGCGGGGGGTTGGAGACCCAGTACTTC
CDR3 protein: CASSPSGGLETQYF

V gene: TRBV6-4
J gene: TRBJ2-3
D gene: TRBD2
clone size: -
CDR3 DNA: TGTGCCAGCAGCAGCGGGGGGGCGCGTGATACGCAGTATTTT
CDR3 protein: CASSSGGARDTQYF

V gene: TRBV28
J gene: TRBJ2-1
D gene: TRBD2
clone size: once
CDR3 DNA: TGTGCCAGCCGCGAAACTAGCGGGGGTAAGAACAATGAGCAGTTCTTC
CDR3 protein: CASRETSGGKNNEQFF

V gene: TRBV5-1
J gene: TRBJ1-2
D gene: -
clone size: -
CDR3 DNA: TGCGCCAGCAGCTTGGCCGTGGGGCGGCCCAACTATGGCTACACCTTC
CDR3 protein: CASSLAVGRPNYGYTF

V gene: TRBV9
J gene: TRBJ2-7
D gene: -
clone size: -
CDR3 DNA: TGTGCCAGCAGCGTAGAGTCAGGGGTGACCTACGAGCAGTACTTC
CDR3 protein: CASSVESGVTYEQYF

V gene: TRBV6-5
J gene: TRBJ1-2
D gene: -
clone size: -
CDR3 DNA: TGTGCCAGCAGTTTACAGAATAACTATGGCTACACCTTC
CDR3 protein: CASSLQNNYGYTF

V gene: TRBV3-1/TRBV3-2
J gene: TRBJ2-5
D gene: -
clone size: -
CDR3 DNA: TGTGCCAGCAGCCAAGGCTTCGGGGGGCCCCAAGAGACCCAGTACTTC
CDR3 protein: CASSQGFGGPQETQYF

V gene: TRBV2
J gene: TRBJ2-2
D gene: TRBD1
clone size: few
CDR3 DNA: TGTGCCAGCAGCGTACAGGGGGCCGGCGGGGAGCTGTTTTTT
CDR3 protein: CASSVQGAGGELFF

V gene: TRBV6-5
J gene: TRBJ1-6
D gene: TRBD1
clone size: -
CDR3 DNA: TGTGCCAGCGGACGGGACAGGAGCAATTCACCCCTCCACTTT
CDR3 protein: CASGRDRSNSPLHF

V gene: TRBV2
J gene: TRBJ2-1
D gene: -
clone size: -
CDR3 DNA: TGTGCCAGCAGTGACCTACGGTTGAGCTCCTACAATGAGCAGTTCTTC
CDR3 protein: CASSDLRLSSYNEQFF

V gene: TRBV25-1
J gene: TRBJ1-5
D gene: TRBD1
clone size: -
CDR3 DNA: TGTGCCAGCAGGGAAGACAGGGCGAGCAATCAGCCCCAGCATTTT
CDR3 protein: CASREDRASNQPQHF

V gene: TRBV7-3
J gene: TRBJ2-2
D gene: TRBD1
clone size: once
CDR3 DNA: TGTGCCAGCAGCTCGGACAGGGGGCAGTGGGAGCTGTTTTTT
CDR3 protein: CASSSDRGQWELFF

V gene: TRBV27
J gene: TRBJ1-2
D gene: -
clone size: -
CDR3 DNA: TGTGCCAGCAGTCCGGCGGGCAGAAACTATGGCTACACCTTC
CDR3 protein: CASSPAGRNYGYTF

V gene: TRBV27
J gene: TRBJ2-7
D gene: TRBD2
clone size: -
CDR3 DNA: TGTGCCAGCAGTCCGGGACTAGCGGGGGGGCCAGTGGGAGCCGAGCAGTACTTC
CDR3 protein: CASSPGLAGGPVGAEQYF

V gene: TRBV5-6
J gene: TRBJ2-3
D gene: TRBD2
clone size: few
CDR3 DNA: TGTGCCAGCAGCTTGAGGGCGGGGGGCTTTTCAGATACGCAGTATTTT
CDR3 protein: CASSLRAGGFSDTQYF

V gene: TRBV2
J gene: TRBJ1-1
D gene: -
clone size: -
CDR3 DNA: TGTGCCAGCAGTGAACGGAAGGGGATTAACACTGAAGCTTTCTTT
CDR3 protein: CASSERKGINTEAFF

V gene: TRBV7-6
J gene: TRBJ2-1
D gene: TRBD1
clone size: -
CDR3 DNA: TGTGCCAGCAGCCAGGGAGACAGGGGGACGTCTGAGCAGTTCTTC
CDR3 protein: CASSQGDRGTSEQFF

V gene: TRBV29-1
J gene: TRBJ1-1
D gene: -
clone size: -
CDR3 DNA: TGCAGCGTAGCGGACGGCGAAGCTTTCTTT
CDR3 protein: CSVADGEAFF

V gene: TRBV5-1
J gene: TRBJ1-4
D gene: TRBD1
clone size: -
CDR3 DNA: TGCGCCAGCAGTGCCGGGTTTGGGACAGGGGATGAAAAACTGTTTTTT
CDR3 protein: CASSAGFGTGDEKLFF

V gene: TRBV15
J gene: TRBJ1-1
D gene: -
clone size: -
CDR3 DNA: TGTGCCACCAGCAGATCACCCCGCGGCCGGTTTGAAGCTTTCTTT
CDR3 protein: CATSRSPRGRFEAFF

V gene: TRBV7-8
J gene: TRBJ1-1
D gene: TRBD1
clone size: -
CDR3 DNA: TGTGCCAGCACCTCCTGGGGGACAGGGGGCAGGAACACTGAAGCTTTCTTT
CDR3 protein: CASTSWGTGGRNTEAFF

V gene: TRBV3-1/TRBV3-2
J gene: TRBJ2-7
D gene: -
clone size: -
CDR3 DNA: TGTGCCAGCAGCCAACCCCGGACGGGGTTATCAAACGAGCAGTACTTC
CDR3 protein: CASSQPRTGLSNEQYF

V gene: TRBV27
J gene: TRBJ2-3
D gene: -
clone size: -
CDR3 DNA: TGTGCCAGCAGTTTCGTGTCGAGGGGCACAGATACGCAGTATTTT
CDR3 protein: CASSFVSRGTDTQYF

V gene: TRBV6-4
J gene: TRBJ1-5
D gene: -
clone size: -
CDR3 DNA: TGTGCCAGCAGTTTAGACGGTAACGGGGAGCTTAGCAATCAGCCCCAGCATTTT
CDR3 protein: CASSLDGNGELSNQPQHF

V gene: TRBV6-6
J gene: TRBJ2-7
D gene: -
clone size: -
CDR3 DNA: TGTGCCAGCAGCCTCAGACAGGCCTACGAGCAGTACTTC
CDR3 protein: CASSLRQAYEQYF

V gene: TRBV4-1
J gene: TRBJ2-7
D gene: -
clone size: -
CDR3 DNA: TGCGCCAGCAGCCAAGAGACTTCACTGGACTACGAGCAGTACTTC
CDR3 protein: CASSQETSLDYEQYF

V gene: TRBV5-6
J gene: TRBJ1-5
D gene: -
clone size: -
CDR3 DNA: TGTGCCAGCAGCTTGTGGGGCCAGCCCCAGCATTTT
CDR3 protein: CASSLWGQPQHF

V gene: TRBV9
J gene: TRBJ1-3
D gene: -
clone size: -
CDR3 DNA: TGTGCCAGCAGCGTAGCTCCGGAGGCCCTCCCGGGAAACACCATATATTTT
CDR3 protein: CASSVAPEALPGNTIYF

V gene: TRBV5-8
J gene: TRBJ1-1
D gene: TRBD1
clone size: -
CDR3 DNA: TGTGCCAGCAGCTACCCGGACAGGGTGTACACTGAAGCTTTCTTT
CDR3 protein: CASSYPDRVYTEAFF

V gene: TRBV9
J gene: TRBJ2-1
D gene: -
clone size: once
CDR3 DNA: TGTGCCAGCAGCAACGGGGTCATCATTGACAATGAGCAGTTCTTC
CDR3 protein: CASSNGVIIDNEQFF

V gene: TRBV4-1
J gene: TRBJ2-2
D gene: TRBD1
clone size: -
CDR3 DNA: TGCGCCAGCAGCCAAGACGGGACAGCCCCGGGGACCGGGGAGCTGTTTTTT
CDR3 protein: CASSQDGTAPGTGELFF

V gene: TRBV27
J gene: TRBJ2-7
D gene: TRBD2
clone size: -
CDR3 DNA: TGTGCCAGCAGTTTCCGGACTAGCGGGGGAGAGCAGTACTTC
CDR3 protein: CASSFRTSGGEQYF

V gene: TRBV5-6
J gene: TRBJ2-7
D gene: TRBD1
clone size: -
CDR3 DNA: TGTGCCAGCGTCCGGCAGGGGGAGTACGAGCAGTACTTC
CDR3 protein: CASVRQGEYEQYF

V gene: TRBV29-1
J gene: TRBJ2-7
D gene: -
clone size: -
CDR3 DNA: TGCAGCGTGGGGACAACCTACGAGCAGTACTTC
CDR3 protein: CSVGTTYEQYF

V gene: TRBV27
J gene: TRBJ2-4
D gene: -
clone size: -
CDR3 DNA: TGTGCCAGCTCGAGCAGCGGTGGAAACATTCAGTACTTC
CDR3 protein: CASSSSGGNIQYF

V gene: TRBV5-1
J gene: TRBJ2-3
D gene: TRBD2
clone size: -
CDR3 DNA: TGCGCCAGCAGCTTGGGTCGCGGGGGGGCAGATACGCAGTATTTT
CDR3 protein: CASSLGRGGADTQYF

V gene: TRBV11-2
J gene: TRBJ2-2
D gene: -
clone size: -
CDR3 DNA: TGTGCCAGCAGTCTAGTCGGGGGAGGCACCGGGGAGCTGTTTTTT
CDR3 protein: CASSLVGGGTGELFF

V gene: TRBV18
J gene: TRBJ1-5
D gene: -
clone size: -
CDR3 DNA: TGTGCCAGCTCACTGGACAGAAGCAATCAGCCCCAGCATTTT
CDR3 protein: CASSLDRSNQPQHF

V gene: TRBV11-1
J gene: TRBJ2-7
D gene: -
clone size: few
CDR3 DNA: TGTGCCAGCAGCGGGTTAAGAGGCTACGAGCAGTACTTC
CDR3 protein: CASSGLRGYEQYF

V gene: TRBV3-1/TRBV3-2
J gene: TRBJ1-1
D gene: TRBD1
clone size: -
CDR3 DNA: TGTGCCAGCAGCCTACCCCCGGGACAGGGATTTGTCAGCACTGAAGCTTTCTTT
CDR3 protein: CASSLPPGQGFVSTEAFF

V gene: TRBV12-3/TRBV12-4
J gene: TRBJ1-5
D gene: -
clone size: -
CDR3 DNA: TGTGCCAGCAGTGGATCAGGGAATCAGCCCCAGCATTTT
CDR3 protein: CASSGSGNQPQHF

V gene: TRBV30
J gene: TRBJ2-7
D gene: -
clone size: -
CDR3 DNA: TGTGCCTGGAGCATCCAGGGGTCCACCTACGAGCAGTACTTC
CDR3 protein: CAWSIQGSTYEQYF

V gene: TRBV10-3
J gene: TRBJ2-1
D gene: TRBD2
clone size: -
CDR3 DNA: TGTGCCATCAGTCTGGGACTAGCGGGGGAGCAGTTCTTC
CDR3 protein: CAISLGLAGEQFF

V gene: TRBV30
J gene: TRBJ2-3
D gene: TRBD2
clone size: -
CDR3 DNA: TGTGCCTGGAGTGTAGCTAGCGGGGGTGCAGATACGCAGTATTTT
CDR3 protein: CAWSVASGGADTQYF

V gene: TRBV5-3
J gene: TRBJ2-3
D gene: TRBD1
clone size: few
CDR3 DNA: TGTGCCAGAATTTCGGGACAGGGGGCGAGAGATACGCAGTATTTT
CDR3 protein: CARISGQGARDTQYF

V gene: TRBV19
J gene: TRBJ2-5
D gene: TRBD1
clone size: -
CDR3 DNA: TGTGCCAGTAGAACCTCTCGGGACAGGGAAACCCCAGCAGGAGAGACCCAGTACTTC
CDR3 protein: CASRTSRDRETPAGETQYF

V gene: TRBV16
J gene: TRBJ2-7
D gene: TRBD1
clone size: -
CDR3 DNA: TGTGCCAGCAGTCAGGACAGGTACGAGCAGTACTTC
CDR3 protein: CASSQDRYEQYF

V gene: TRBV19
J gene: TRBJ2-7
D gene: TRBD1
clone size: once
CDR3 DNA: TGTGCCAGTAGTATACAGGCAGGGGGCAGGTACGAGCAGTACTTC
CDR3 protein: CASSIQAGGRYEQYF

V gene: TRBV6-6
J gene: TRBJ1-2
D gene: TRBD1
clone size: -
CDR3 DNA: TGTGCCAGCACTACACAGGGGGCCAACTATGGCTACACCTTC
CDR3 protein: CASTTQGANYGYTF

V gene: TRBV19
J gene: TRBJ1-5
D gene: TRBD1
clone size: -
CDR3 DNA: TGTGCCAGTAGTATTAGGTCGGGACAGCATCGGAGCAATCAGCCCCAGCATTTT
CDR3 protein: CASSIRSGQHRSNQPQHF

V gene: TRBV10-3
J gene: TRBJ2-7
D gene: TRBD1
clone size: -
CDR3 DNA: TGTGCCATCAGTTCTCCGGGACAGCCCTACGAGCAGTACTTC
CDR3 protein: CAISSPGQPYEQYF

V gene: TRBV27
J gene: TRBJ1-1
D gene: -
clone size: -
CDR3 DNA: TGTGCCAGCTCAGCACAGGGCACTGAAGCTTTCTTT
CDR3 protein: CASSAQGTEAFF

V gene: TRBV3-1/TRBV3-2
J gene: TRBJ2-5
D gene: TRBD2
clone size: -
CDR3 DNA: TGTGCCAGTCATCCTTTAGCGGGGGGTAGAGAGACCCAGTACTTC
CDR3 protein: CASHPLAGGRETQYF